This TCR beta chain came from a study of lymphopenia after photon versus proton radiotherapy. General study points: Post-nadir diversity loss with photons came from oligoclonal expansion, particularly CD8+ Temra cells. Post-nadir TCR diversity decline inversely tracked overall survival among those who died. Photon-treated patients lost naive T cells and TCR diversity; proton-treated stayed stable.

The V end lost 2 bases, the J end lost 4 bases, and 15 bases lay between the germline ends. The CDR3 length is 16 residues. From germline, CDR1 is SGHVS and CDR2 FQNEAQ. Comment on this clone: The target antigen is unknown.

Profiling relied on immunoSEQ multiplex PCR, and the TCRdb table lists in-frame clones only, not all of them. Here the sample spans tens of thousands of clones, approximately 81% being singletons. The source of this sequence is a man between 60 and 75 years old with pancreatic cancer. The material sequenced was peripheral blood, taken from a patient treated with photon-based radiotherapy. This sequence joins TRBV7-8 and TRBJ1-5; possible D gene TRBD1, 6 bases. Written as DNA, the CDR3 is TGTGCCAGCAGCTTACAGGGACAACAACCGAATCAGCCCCAGCATTTT. It encodes CASSLQGQQPNQPQHF.